Listed here are 6 T cell receptor beta chains from one sample, sequenced in a study of regulatory T cells in long-lasting Graves disease. The authors built TCR beta libraries using iRepertoire HTBI primers and Arm-PCR of CDR3 regions. Each CDR3 protein is one row after TCRdb ran MiXCR on the multiplex PCR reads. The sample lists 680,000 or so distinct CDR3 sequences, roughly 15% seen once, with about 20% in the top ten. Time point reported: newly diagnosed GD, antithyroid drugs for less than 3 months. Generation of the TCR library employed RNA extracted from PBMCs. Another study also made use of these data, one on T cells in Graves' hyperthyroidism and ophthalmopathy.

Material: peripheral blood mononuclear cells (PBMCs), obtained at new diagnosis, from a patient treated with antithyroid drugs. These receptor sequences come from a woman in her twenties or thirties with Graves disease.

The gene calls are TRBV18 and TRBJ2-2; D gene uncertain. V gave up 2 bases and J gave up 9 bases, with 7 bases separating them. Germline loops: CDR1 KGHSH, CDR2 LQKENI. This CDR3 is 12 amino acids long. CDR3 protein: CASSPVVRELFF. CDR3 sequence (DNA): TGTGCCAGCTCACCAGTTGTCCGGGAGCTGTTTTTT.

In regard to this clonotype: This may be a read error: a much more frequent sequence differs by one nucleotide. The chain carries TRBV11-2 and TRBJ2-4, with D perhaps TRBD1 or TRBD2 (5 bases each). Germline loops: CDR1 SGHAT, CDR2 FQNNGV. The V end was cut by 5 bases, the J end by 13 bases, with 15 bases between. CDR3 size: 12 residues. This CDR3 reads CASSPTLGEQYF. The CDR3 nucleotides are TGTGCCAGCAGCCCAACGTTAGGGGAGCAGTACTTC. Full variable domain (outside the CDR3, taken from reference TRBV11-2 and TRBJ2-4): EAGVAQSPRYKIIEKRQSVAFWCNPISGHATLYWYQQILGQGPKLLIQFQNNGVVDDSQLPKDRFSAERLKGVDSTLKIQPAKLEDSAVYLCASSPTLGEQYFGAGTRLSVL.

This clonotype was counted only a few times. This sequence joins TRBV27 and TRBJ2-7; the D call may be TRBD1 or TRBD2 (5 bases each). This CDR3 region has 15 residues. Per the germline V gene, CDR1 is MNHEY and CDR2 is SMNVEV (reference sequence). V was pared by 6 bases and J by 2 bases, with 17 bases between. The CDR3 coding sequence is TGTGCCAGCAGAAGACCCGGGACGCCGACCTACGAGCAGTACTTC. Its translation is CASRRPGTPTYEQYF.

This clonotype has a count of ten or more. This chain links TRBV28 with TRBJ2-7; 9 bases line up with TRBD1. The CDR3 is 15 residues long. The trim removed 5 bases at V and 7 bases at J, leaving 12 bases unmatched. Germline V gene data show CDR1 as MDHEN and CDR2 as SYDVKM. CDR3 in DNA: TGTGCCAGCAGTCCACCGGGACAGGGCTTAAGGGAGCAGTACTTC. Encoded protein: CASSPPGQGLREQYF.

This clonotype was observed a handful of times. This sequence joins TRBV30 and TRBJ1-2; unclear D gene. The CDR3 runs to 12 residues. Germline V gives CDR1 GTSNPN, CDR2 SVGIG (reference sequence). V shed 2 bases and J shed 4 bases, with 8 bases lying between them. CDR3 coding DNA: TGTGCCTGGAGTCCCCCAAGCTATGGCTACACCTTC. Encoded protein: CAWSPPSYGYTF.

In this sample, this clonotype turned up many times. The chain recombines TRBV20-1 with TRBJ2-7, with 11 positions matching TRBD2. This CDR3 region has 13 residues. Germline V gene lookup returns CDR1 DFQATT and CDR2 SNEGSKA (reference sequence). The V and J ends lost 3 bases and 6 bases, in that order; junction bases with no gene match: 4. The CDR3 protein is CSASLAGGREQYF. In DNA, the CDR3 is TGCAGTGCTAGTCTAGCGGGAGGCCGCGAGCAGTACTTC.